The 8 T cell receptor beta chains presented below share a single source sample, sequenced in a study of monozygotic twins with inflammatory bowel disease. Following a re-call of the 5' RACE reads, TCRdb has one entry per CDR3 protein and lacks DNA. The sample has around 220,000 distinct CDR3 sequences. Material: blood. The receptors here all came from a human donor with ulcerative colitis or Crohn's disease, or a healthy co-twin of an affected twin (not recorded which).

The chain combines TRBV5-5 with TRBJ2-7; TCRdb indicates TRBD1, and absent DNA this call remains unverified. Germline assignment: CDR1 SGHKS and CDR2 YYEKEE (reference sequence). This CDR3 spans 16 amino acids. The CDR3 region is CASSLVWTEISYEQYF.

The V call is TRBV2, the J call TRBJ2-7. In germline, CDR1 is SNHLY, CDR2 FYNNEI. The CDR3 runs 12 residues. This CDR3 is CASSRNSYEQYF.

The V and J genes are TRBV29-1 and TRBJ2-2; TCRdb's D call, TRBD1, is unchecked because there is no DNA. The CDR3 is 14 amino acids. Germline lookup yields CDR1 SQVTM and CDR2 ANQGSEA. CDR3 in amino acids: CSAGGPANTGELFF.

The J gene is TRBJ1-2, the V gene TRBV5-1; TCRdb designates TRBD1, a call that cannot be tested without DNA. The CDR3 extends over 14 amino acids. Germline CDR1 reads SGHRS; CDR2 reads YFSETQ. CDR3 region: CASSWTGDNYGYTF. The whole variable domain, filled in from reference TRBV5-1 and TRBJ1-2, reads KAGVTQTPRYLIKTRGQQVTLSCSPISGHRSVSWYQQTPGQGLQFLFEYFSETQRNKGNFPGRFSGRQFSNSRSEMNVSTLELGDSALYLCASSWTGDNYGYTFGSGTRLTVV.

V is TRBV19 and J is TRBJ2-5; TCRdb selects TRBD1, and the lack of DNA leaves this call unchecked. The germline V gene encodes CDR1 LNHDA and CDR2 SQIVND (reference sequence). The CDR3 sequence is 16 residues long. The CDR3 sequence is CASSIFSGQPQETQYF.

The chain joins TRBV7-2 to TRBJ2-3; the TRBD1 assignment by TCRdb is unverifiable without DNA. Germline CDR1 SGHTA, CDR2 FQGNSA. This CDR3 is 17 amino acids long. The CDR3 here is CASSPAGAIGSTDTQYF.

The chain combines TRBV30 with TRBJ2-2. CDR3 size: 13 residues. The germline V gene has CDR1 GTSNPN and CDR2 SVGIG (reference sequence). This chain's CDR3 is CAWTVGNTGELFF. Full variable domain (missing parts from reference TRBV30 and TRBJ2-2): SQTIHQWPATLVQPVGSPLSLECTVEGTSNPNLYWYRQAAGRGLQLLFYSVGIGQISSEVPQNLSASRPQDRQFILSSKKLLLSDSGFYLCAWTVGNTGELFFGEGSRLTVL.

V and J are TRBV2 and TRBJ2-2; TCRdb picks TRBD1, but there is no DNA to check that call. CDR3 length equals 13 residues. Germline CDR1 is SNHLY and CDR2 is FYNNEI. CDR3 in amino acids: CASNREQPGELFF.